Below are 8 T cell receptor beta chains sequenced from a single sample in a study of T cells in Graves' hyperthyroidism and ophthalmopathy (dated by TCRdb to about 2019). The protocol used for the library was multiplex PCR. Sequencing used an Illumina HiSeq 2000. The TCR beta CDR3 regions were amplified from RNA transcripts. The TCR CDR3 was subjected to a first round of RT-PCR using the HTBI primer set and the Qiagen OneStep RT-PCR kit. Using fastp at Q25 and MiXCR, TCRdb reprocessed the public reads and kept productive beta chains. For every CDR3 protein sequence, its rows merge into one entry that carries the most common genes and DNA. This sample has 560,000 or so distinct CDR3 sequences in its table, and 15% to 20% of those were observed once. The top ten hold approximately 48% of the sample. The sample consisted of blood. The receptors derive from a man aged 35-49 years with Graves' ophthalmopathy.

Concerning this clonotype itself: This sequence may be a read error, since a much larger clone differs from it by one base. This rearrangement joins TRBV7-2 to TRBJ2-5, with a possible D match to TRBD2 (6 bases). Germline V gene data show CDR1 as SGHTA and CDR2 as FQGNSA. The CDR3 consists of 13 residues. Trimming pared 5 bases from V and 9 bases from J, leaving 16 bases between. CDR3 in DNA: TGTGCCAGCAGCGCCAGACTTAGGGAGGCCCAGTACTTC. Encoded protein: CASSARLREAQYF. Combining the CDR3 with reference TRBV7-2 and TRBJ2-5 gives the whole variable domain GAGVSQSPSNKVTEKGKDVELRCDPISGHTALYWYRQSLGQGLEFLIYFQGNSAPDKSGLPSDRFSAERTGGSVSTLTIQRTQQEDSAVYLCASSARLREAQYFGPGTRLLVL.

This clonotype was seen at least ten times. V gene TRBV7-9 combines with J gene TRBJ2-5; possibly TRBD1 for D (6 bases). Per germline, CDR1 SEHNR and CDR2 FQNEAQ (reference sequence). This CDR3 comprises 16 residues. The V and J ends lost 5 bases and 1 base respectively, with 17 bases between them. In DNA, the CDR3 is TGTGCCAGCAGCCCACTATGGGGCAGGGGCCAAGAGACCCAGTACTTC. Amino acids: CASSPLWGRGQETQYF.

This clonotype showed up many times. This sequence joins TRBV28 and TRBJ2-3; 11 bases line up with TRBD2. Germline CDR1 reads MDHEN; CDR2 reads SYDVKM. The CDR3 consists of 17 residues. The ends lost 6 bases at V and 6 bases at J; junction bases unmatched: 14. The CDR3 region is CASRSRLAGFLGDTQYF. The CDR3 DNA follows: TGTGCCAGCAGATCGCGACTAGCGGGGTTTCTAGGGGATACGCAGTATTTT.

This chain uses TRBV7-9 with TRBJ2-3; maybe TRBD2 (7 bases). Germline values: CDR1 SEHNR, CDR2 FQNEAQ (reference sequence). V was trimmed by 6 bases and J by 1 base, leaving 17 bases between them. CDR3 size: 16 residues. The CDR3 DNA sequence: TGTGCCAGCAGTGGTAGGGGGGCGGGAGGCACAGATACGCAGTATTTT. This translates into CASSGRGAGGTDTQYF. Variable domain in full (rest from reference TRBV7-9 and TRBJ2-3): DTGVSQNPRHKITKRGQNVTFRCDPISEHNRLYWYRQTLGQGPEFLTYFQNEAQLEKSRLLSDRFSAERPKGSFSTLEIQRTEQGDSAMYLCASSGRGAGGTDTQYFGPGTRLTVL.

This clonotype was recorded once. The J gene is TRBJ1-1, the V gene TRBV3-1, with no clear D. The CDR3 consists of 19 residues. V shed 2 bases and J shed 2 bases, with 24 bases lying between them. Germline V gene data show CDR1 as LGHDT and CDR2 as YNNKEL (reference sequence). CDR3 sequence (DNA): TGTGCCAGCAGCCAATCCCGACGGGCTTCATTGATACCAAACACTGAAGCTTTCTTT. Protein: CASSQSRRASLIPNTEAFF.

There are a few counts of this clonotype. CDR3 DNA: TGCGCCAGCAGCTTGGACAGGGAATATGGCTACACCTTC. Its protein product is CASSLDREYGYTF. The chain uses TRBV5-1 and TRBJ1-2; maybe TRBD1 (6 bases). Trimming took 0 bases from V and 5 from J, leaving 8 bases between them. The CDR3 length is 13 residues. Germline V gene sequence: CDR1 SGHRS, CDR2 YFSETQ.

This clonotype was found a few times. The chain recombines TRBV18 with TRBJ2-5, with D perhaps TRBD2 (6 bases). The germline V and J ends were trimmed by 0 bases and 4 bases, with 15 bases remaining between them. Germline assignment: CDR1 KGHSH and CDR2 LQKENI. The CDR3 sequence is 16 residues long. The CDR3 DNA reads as TGTGCCAGCTCACCACCTTTTCCGGGAGACCGAGAGACCCAGTACTTC. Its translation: CASSPPFPGDRETQYF.

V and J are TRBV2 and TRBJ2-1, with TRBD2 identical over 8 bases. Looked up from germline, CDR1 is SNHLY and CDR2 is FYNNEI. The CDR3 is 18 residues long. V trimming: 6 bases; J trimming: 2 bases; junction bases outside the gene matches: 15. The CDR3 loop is CASSTTGGRIYPYNEQFF. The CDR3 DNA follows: TGTGCCAGCAGCACGACGGGCGGGAGGATCTACCCCTACAATGAGCAGTTCTTC.